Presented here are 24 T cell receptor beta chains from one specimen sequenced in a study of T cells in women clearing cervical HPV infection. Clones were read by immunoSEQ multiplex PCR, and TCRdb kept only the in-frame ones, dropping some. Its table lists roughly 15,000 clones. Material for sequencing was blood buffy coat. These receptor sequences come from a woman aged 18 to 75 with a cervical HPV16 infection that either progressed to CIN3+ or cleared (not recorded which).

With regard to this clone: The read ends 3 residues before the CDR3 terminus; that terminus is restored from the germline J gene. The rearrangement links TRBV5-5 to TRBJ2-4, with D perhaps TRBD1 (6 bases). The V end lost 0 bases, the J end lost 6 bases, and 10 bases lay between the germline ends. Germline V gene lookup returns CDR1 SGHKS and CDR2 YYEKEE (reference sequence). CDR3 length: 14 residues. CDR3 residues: CASSLEWTANIQYF. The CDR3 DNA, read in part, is TGTGCCAGCAGCTTGGAGTGGACAGCAAACATT.

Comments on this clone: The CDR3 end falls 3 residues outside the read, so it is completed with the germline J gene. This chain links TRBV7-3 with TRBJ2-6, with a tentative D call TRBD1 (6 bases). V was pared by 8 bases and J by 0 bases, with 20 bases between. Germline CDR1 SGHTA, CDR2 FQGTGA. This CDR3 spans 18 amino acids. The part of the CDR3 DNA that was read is TGTGCCAGCGCCCCTGGGGCAGGGGCAAGCTCTGGGGCCAACGTC. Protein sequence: CASAPGAGASSGANV. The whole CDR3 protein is CASAPGAGASSGANVLTF.

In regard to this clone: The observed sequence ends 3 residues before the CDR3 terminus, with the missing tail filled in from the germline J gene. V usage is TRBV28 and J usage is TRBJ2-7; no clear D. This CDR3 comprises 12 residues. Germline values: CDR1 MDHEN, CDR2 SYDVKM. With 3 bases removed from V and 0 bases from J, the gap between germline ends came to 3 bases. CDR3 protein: CASSFRSYEQYF. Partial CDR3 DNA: TGTGCCAGCAGTTTCCGCTCCTACGAG.

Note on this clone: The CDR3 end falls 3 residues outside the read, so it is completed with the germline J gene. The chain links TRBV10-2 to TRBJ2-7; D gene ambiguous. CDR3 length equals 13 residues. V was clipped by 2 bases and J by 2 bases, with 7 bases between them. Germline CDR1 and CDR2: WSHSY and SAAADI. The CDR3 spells CASSEARTYEQYF. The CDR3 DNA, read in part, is TGCGCCAGCAGTGAGGCCAGAACCTACGAG.

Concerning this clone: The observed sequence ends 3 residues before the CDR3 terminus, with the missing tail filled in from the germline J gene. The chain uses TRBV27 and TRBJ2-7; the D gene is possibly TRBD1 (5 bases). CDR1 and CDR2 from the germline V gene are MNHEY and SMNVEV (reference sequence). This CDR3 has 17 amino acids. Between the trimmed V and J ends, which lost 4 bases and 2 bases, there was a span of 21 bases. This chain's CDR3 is CASSSTGTSRAAYEQYF. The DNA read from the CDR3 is TGTGCCAGCAGTTCGACGGGCACGTCCAGGGCGGCCTACGAG.

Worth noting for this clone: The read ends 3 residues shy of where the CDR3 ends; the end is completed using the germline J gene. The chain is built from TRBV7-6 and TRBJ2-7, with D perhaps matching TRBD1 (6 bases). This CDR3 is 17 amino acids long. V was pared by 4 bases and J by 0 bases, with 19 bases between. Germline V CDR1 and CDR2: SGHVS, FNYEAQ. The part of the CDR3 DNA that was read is TGTGCCAGCAGCTCAGAACAGGGAGAACCCCCCTCCTACGAG. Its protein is CASSSEQGEPPSYE. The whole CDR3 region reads CASSSEQGEPPSYEQYF.

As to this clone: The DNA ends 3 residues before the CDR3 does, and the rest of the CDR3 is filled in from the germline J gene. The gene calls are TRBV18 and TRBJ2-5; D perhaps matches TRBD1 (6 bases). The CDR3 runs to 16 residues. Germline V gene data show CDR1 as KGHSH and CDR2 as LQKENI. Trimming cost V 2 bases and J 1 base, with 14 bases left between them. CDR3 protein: CASSPIQGTVQETQYF. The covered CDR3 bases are TGTGCCAGCTCACCAATCCAGGGGACGGTCCAAGAGACC.

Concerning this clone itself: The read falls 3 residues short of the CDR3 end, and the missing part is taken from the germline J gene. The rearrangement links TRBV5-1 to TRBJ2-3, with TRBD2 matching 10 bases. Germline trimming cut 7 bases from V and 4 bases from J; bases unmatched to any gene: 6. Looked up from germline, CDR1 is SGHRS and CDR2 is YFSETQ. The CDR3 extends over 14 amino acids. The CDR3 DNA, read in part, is TGCGCCAGCTCAAGCGGGGGGGCCTCAGATACG. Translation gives CASSSGGASDT. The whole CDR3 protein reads CASSSGGASDTQYF.

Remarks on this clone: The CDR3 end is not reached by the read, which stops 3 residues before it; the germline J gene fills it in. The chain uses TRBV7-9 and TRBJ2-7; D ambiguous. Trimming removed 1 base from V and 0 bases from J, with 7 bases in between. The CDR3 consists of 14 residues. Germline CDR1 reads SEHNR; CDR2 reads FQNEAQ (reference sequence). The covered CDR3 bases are TGTGCCAGCAGCTTAGGCACGGTCTCCTACGAG. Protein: CASSLGTVSYE. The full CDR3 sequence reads CASSLGTVSYEQYF. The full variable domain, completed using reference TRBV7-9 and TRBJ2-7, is DTGVSQNPRHKITKRGQNVTFRCDPISEHNRLYWYRQTLGQGPEFLTYFQNEAQLEKSRLLSDRFSAERPKGSFSTLEIQRTEQGDSAMYLCASSLGTVSYEQYFGPGTRLTVT.

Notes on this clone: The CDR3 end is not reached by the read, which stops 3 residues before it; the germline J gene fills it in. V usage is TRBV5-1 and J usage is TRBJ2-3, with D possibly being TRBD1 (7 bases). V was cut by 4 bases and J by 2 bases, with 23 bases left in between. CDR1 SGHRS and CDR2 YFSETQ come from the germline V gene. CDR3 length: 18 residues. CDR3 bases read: TGCGCCAGCAGCCAGGGGGGCGGGATGATCACTCCCACAGATACG. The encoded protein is CASSQGGGMITPTDT. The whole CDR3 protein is CASSQGGGMITPTDTQYF.

The CDR3 reads CASSLGTGGNGYTF. Partial CDR3 DNA: TGCGCCAGCAGCTTGGGGACAGGGGGGAATGGC. The rearrangement uses TRBV5-1 and TRBJ1-2; 10 positions agree with TRBD1. With the read ending 3 residues before the CDR3 end, the germline J gene is used to fill in that end. This CDR3 contains 14 residues. The ends lost 0 bases at V and 6 bases at J; junction bases unmatched: 2. Germline V gives CDR1 SGHRS, CDR2 YFSETQ. Supplemented by reference TRBV5-1 and TRBJ1-2, the full variable domain reads KAGVTQTPRYLIKTRGQQVTLSCSPISGHRSVSWYQQTPGQGLQFLFEYFSETQRNKGNFPGRFSGRQFSNSRSEMNVSTLELGDSALYLCASSLGTGGNGYTFGSGTRLTVV.

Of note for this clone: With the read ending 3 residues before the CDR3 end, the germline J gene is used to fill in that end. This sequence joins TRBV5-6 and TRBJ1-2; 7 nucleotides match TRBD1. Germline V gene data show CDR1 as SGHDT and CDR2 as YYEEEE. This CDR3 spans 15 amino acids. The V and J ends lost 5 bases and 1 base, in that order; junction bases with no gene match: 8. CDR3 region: CASRGTDSVNYGYTF. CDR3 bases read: TGTGCCAGCAGAGGGACAGATTCAGTTAACTATGGC.

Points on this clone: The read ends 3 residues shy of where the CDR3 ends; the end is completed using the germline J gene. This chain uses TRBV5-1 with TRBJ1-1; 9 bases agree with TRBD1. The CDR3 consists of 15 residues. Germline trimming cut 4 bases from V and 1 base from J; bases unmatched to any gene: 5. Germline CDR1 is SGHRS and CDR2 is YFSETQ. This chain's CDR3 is CASSPGTGQNTEAFF. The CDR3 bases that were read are TGCGCCAGCAGCCCAGGGACAGGGCAGAACACTGAA.

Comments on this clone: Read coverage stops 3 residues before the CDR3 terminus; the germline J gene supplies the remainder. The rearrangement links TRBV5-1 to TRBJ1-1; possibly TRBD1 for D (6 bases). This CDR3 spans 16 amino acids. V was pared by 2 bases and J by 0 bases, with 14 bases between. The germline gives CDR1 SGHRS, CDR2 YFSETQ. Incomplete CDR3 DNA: TGCGCCAGCAGCTTCCAGGGGAGCGGTATGAACACTGAA. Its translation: CASSFQGSGMNTE. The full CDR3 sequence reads CASSFQGSGMNTEAFF.

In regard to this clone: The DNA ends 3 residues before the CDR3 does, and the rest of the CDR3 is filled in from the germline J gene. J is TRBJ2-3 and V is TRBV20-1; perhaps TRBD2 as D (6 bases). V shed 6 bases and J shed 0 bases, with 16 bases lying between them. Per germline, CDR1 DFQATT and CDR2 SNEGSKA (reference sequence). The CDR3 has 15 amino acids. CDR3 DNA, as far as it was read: TGCAGTGCCCGGAGGGGCGGGGTGAGCACAGATACG. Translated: CSARRGGVSTDT. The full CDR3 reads CSARRGGVSTDTQYF.

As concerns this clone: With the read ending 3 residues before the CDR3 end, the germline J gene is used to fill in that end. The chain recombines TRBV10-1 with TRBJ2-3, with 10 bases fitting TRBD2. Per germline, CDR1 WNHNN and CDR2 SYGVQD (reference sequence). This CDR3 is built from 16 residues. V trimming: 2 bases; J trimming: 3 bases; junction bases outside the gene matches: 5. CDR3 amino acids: CASSEDTSGITDTQYF. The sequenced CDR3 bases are TGCGCCAGCAGTGAGGATACTAGCGGGATAACAGATACG.

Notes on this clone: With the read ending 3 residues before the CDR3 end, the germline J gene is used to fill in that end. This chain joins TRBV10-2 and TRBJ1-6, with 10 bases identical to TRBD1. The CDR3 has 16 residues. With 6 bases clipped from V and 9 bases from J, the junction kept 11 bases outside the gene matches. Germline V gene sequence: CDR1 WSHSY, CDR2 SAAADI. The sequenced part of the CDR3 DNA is TGCGCCAGCAGCACGACAGGGGGCGATTCGGGTTCACCC. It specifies CASSTTGGDSGSP. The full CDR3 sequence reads CASSTTGGDSGSPLHF.

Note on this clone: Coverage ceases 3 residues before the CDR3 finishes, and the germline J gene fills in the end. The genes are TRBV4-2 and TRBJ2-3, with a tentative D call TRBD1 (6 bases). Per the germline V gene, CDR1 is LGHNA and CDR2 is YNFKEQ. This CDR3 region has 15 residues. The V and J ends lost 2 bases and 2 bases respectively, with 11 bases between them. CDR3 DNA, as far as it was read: TGTGCCAGCAGCCAACGAGGGGGTCCCACAGATACG. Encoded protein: CASSQRGGPTDT. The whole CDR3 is CASSQRGGPTDTQYF.

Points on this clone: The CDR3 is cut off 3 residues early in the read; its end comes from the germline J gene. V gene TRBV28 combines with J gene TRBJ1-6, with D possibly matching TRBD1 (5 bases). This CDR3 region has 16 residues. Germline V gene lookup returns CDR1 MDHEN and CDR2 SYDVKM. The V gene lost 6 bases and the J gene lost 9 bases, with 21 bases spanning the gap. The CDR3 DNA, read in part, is TGTGCCAGCAGCTCGCAGGGCTCAGGGAGAGGTTCACCC. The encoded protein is CASSSQGSGRGSP. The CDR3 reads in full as CASSSQGSGRGSPLHF.

The sequenced CDR3 bases are TGCAGTGCTAGGCGGGGGAATAGCAATCAGCCC. As protein: CSARRGNSNQP. The CDR3 in full is CSARRGNSNQPQHF. The rearrangement uses TRBV20-1 and TRBJ1-5; tentative D call: TRBD1 (5 bases). With the read ending 3 residues before the CDR3 end, the germline J gene is used to fill in that end. The CDR3 contains 14 residues. Germline CDR1 and CDR2: DFQATT and SNEGSKA (reference sequence). The V end lost 3 bases, the J end lost 0 bases, and 9 bases lay between the germline ends.

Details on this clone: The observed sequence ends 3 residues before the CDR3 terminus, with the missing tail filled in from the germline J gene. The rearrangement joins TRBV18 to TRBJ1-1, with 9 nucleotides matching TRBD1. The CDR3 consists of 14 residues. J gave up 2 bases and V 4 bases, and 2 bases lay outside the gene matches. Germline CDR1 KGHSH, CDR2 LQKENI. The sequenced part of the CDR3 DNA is TGTGCCAGCTCACGGACAGGGGATAACACTGAA. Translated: CASSRTGDNTE. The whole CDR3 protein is CASSRTGDNTEAFF.

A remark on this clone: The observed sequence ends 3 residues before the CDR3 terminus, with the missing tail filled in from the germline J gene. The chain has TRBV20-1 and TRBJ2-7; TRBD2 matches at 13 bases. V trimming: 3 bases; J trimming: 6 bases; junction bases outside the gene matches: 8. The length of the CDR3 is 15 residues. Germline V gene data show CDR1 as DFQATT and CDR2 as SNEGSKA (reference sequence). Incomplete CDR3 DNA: TGCAGTGCTAGTCCCTCAACTAGCGGGAGGGTCGAG. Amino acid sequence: CSASPSTSGRVE. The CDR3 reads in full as CSASPSTSGRVEQYF.

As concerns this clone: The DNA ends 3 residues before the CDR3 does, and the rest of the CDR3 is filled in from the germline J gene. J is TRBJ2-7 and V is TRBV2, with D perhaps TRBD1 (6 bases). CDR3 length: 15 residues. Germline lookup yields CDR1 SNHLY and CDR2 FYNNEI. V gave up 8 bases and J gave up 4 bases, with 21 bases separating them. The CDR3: CASSKAWQGLYEQYF. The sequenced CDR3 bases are TGTGCCAGCTCCAAGGCGTGGCAGGGGCTATACGAG.

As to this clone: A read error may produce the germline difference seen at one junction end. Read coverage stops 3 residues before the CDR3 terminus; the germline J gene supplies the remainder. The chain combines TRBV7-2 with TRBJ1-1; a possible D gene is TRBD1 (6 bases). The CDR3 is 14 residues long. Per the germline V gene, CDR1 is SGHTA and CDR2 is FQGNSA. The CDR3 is CASSLGTANAEAFF. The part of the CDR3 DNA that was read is TGTGCCAGCAGCTTAGGGACAGCGAACGCTGAA.